This T cell receptor (beta chain) was captured in a study of blood T cell repertoires in COVID-19 (dated by TCRdb to the early 2020s). Turning to the overall study: Samples covering the acute and convalescent phases of COVID-19 were provided by collaborators in the United States, Italy and Spain. Deeply sampled blood TCRbeta repertoires from subjects exposed to, actively infected with, or recovered from COVID-19 were included in the dataset. A freely available public database, intended as a resource for researchers studying the immune response to SARS-CoV-2, is where the repertoires were released. The material from the prospective study consisted of cDNA or gDNA derived from T cells, B-cell-depleted T cells, or PBMCs. The sample metadata nearly always contained a de-identified subject ID, COVID-19 status, age in years and sex. The samples were drawn from two sources: the first 160 participants of the ongoing ImmuneRACE study, and 950 to 1,500 subjects contributed by 6 global collaborators. Where available, HLA class I and class II types were taken from metadata supplied by the sample provider and were not determined by assay-based typing.

Whole blood was collected in K2EDTA tubes by collaborating institutions according to the institutions' own protocols. For TCRbeta analysis, collaborators shipped samples as frozen whole blood, isolated PBMCs, or DNA extracted from either of those sample types. Of note for this clone: Its recognized antigen is unknown. No much larger clone exists at a distance of one base, and base qualities are not known.

Here is what the overall study found, with its caveats: The amount of clinical and demographic metadata varied by source and participant and was provided uncurated.

V was cut back by 5 bases and J by 8 bases, leaving a gap of 10 bases between them. Counted from cysteine to phenylalanine, this CDR3 has 12 amino acids. Only the CDR3 DNA is retained, 36 bases long and in frame from the first base. From a lookup of the germline V gene (reference sequence), CDR1 and CDR2 are MNHNY and SVGAGI. TCRbeta CDR3 regions were amplified from genomic DNA using the immunoSEQ Assay, a bias-controlled multiplex PCR. In the original analysis: Within the assay, amplification of reference gene primers was used to estimate how many nucleated cells each sample contained. To quantify the absolute abundance of each unique TCRbeta CDR3 rearrangement, sequence reads were collapsed and filtered. Productive Simpson clonality was computed per sample as the square root of Simpson's diversity index over productive rearrangements. The source is immuneACCESS, and TCRdb retained only in-frame sequences with V and J called. Part of the clones is not carried over; for the studies checked, unresolved V genes explain less than half of this, and the remainder is unexplained. The V and J calls and the clone size are those of that table, but D and trimming were determined from the DNA. The sample profile shows 100,000 or so clones; 70% to 90% of them were found once. Approximately 4% of the sample is in the top ten clones.

The specimen was peripheral blood. The V gene is TRBV6-6 and the J gene is TRBJ1-5; the D gene is unclear. The TCR originated in a man in his 60s with acute or convalescent COVID-19. This receptor carries the CDR3 CASSALLKPQHF. At the DNA level, the sequence is TGTGCCAGCAGTGCCCTCCTAAAGCCCCAGCATTTT.